The present entry profiles one T cell receptor (beta chain) with its context. Assay used: immunoSEQ multiplex PCR; TCRdb lists only in-frame clones, some missing. Among under 130,000 clones listed, roughly 89% were seen once. The data stem from a study of control samples from healthy donors and cancer patients. The V gene lost 3 bases and the J gene lost 4 bases, with 8 bases spanning the gap. From germline, CDR1 is SGDLS and CDR2 YYNGEE. This CDR3 is built from 13 residues. The sequence derives from a man in his sixties with lung cancer. This chain links TRBV9 with TRBJ2-1, with D hard to call. Material: PBMCs. The CDR3 DNA reads TGTGCCAGCAGCGCTGTCCTTTACAATGAGCAGTTCTTC. This encodes CASSAVLYNEQFF.